These T cell receptor beta chains were read from a single sample in a study of response to subunit inactivated influenza vaccine. Via MiXCR, TCRdb re-called the RT-PCR reads, giving one row per CDR3 protein. This table holds hundreds of thousands of distinct CDR3 sequences, approximately 18% found once. The sample here was PBMCs from blood, taken roughly 5 days after vaccination. The receptor set was obtained from a man between 50 and 59 years old who received an inactivated influenza vaccine. CDR3s include the opening cysteine and the closing phenylalanine or tryptophan. Each record gives: V gene, J gene, D gene, clone size, CDR3 DNA, CDR3 protein. A D gene is named only where the DNA matches it firmly. Size tells how often a clone was seen (once, few, many) or the class of an expanded clone, and some rows leave it out.

V: TRBV29-1; J: TRBJ2-7; D: -; size: -; DNA: TGCAGCGTCCCACAGGGAGAGCAGTACTTC; CDR3: CSVPQGEQYF
V: TRBV11-2; J: TRBJ2-3; D: TRBD2; size: -; DNA: TGTGCCAGCGGCCATCGGTGGCGGGGGGGCTCCACAGATACGCAGTATTTT; CDR3: CASGHRWRGGSTDTQYF
V: TRBV5-1; J: TRBJ2-7; D: TRBD2; size: -; DNA: TGCGCCAGTCGACTAGCGGGAGTCGGATACGAGCAGTACTTC; CDR3: CASRLAGVGYEQYF
V: TRBV30; J: TRBJ1-4; D: -; size: few; DNA: TGTGCCTGGAGCCTGATGAGGGGAAAACTGTTTTTT; CDR3: CAWSLMRGKLFF
V: TRBV29-1; J: TRBJ2-3; D: TRBD2; size: -; DNA: TGCAGCGTGGGACTAGCGGGGGGTTTTCGAGTCACAGATACGCAGTATTTT; CDR3: CSVGLAGGFRVTDTQYF
V: TRBV6-4; J: TRBJ2-1; D: -; size: few; DNA: TGTGCCAGCAGTTCGCAAGAAAGGGGGGAGCAGTTCTTC; CDR3: CASSSQERGEQFF
V: TRBV20-1; J: TRBJ2-5; D: TRBD2; size: few; DNA: TGCAGTGCTAAAACCCCTAGCGGGAGCCAGACCCAGTACTTC; CDR3: CSAKTPSGSQTQYF
V: TRBV5-1; J: TRBJ2-2; D: TRBD2; size: few; DNA: TGCGCCAGCAGCCCAAGCGGGGGGACCACCGGGGAGCTGTTTTTT; CDR3: CASSPSGGTTGELFF
V: TRBV20-1; J: TRBJ1-3; D: -; size: few; DNA: TGCAGTGCTCCCGGTAGGGTCCCTGGAAACACCATATATTTT; CDR3: CSAPGRVPGNTIYF
V: TRBV20-1; J: TRBJ2-7; D: -; size: many; DNA: TGCAGTGCTAGAGTAGAGGGCTTCTACGAGCAGTACTTC; CDR3: CSARVEGFYEQYF
V: TRBV5-1; J: TRBJ2-7; D: -; size: few; DNA: TGCGCCAGCAGCTTGTCTCCTTATACTAGAAACTACGAGCAGTACTTC; CDR3: CASSLSPYTRNYEQYF
V: TRBV28; J: TRBJ2-4; D: TRBD2; size: -; DNA: TGTGCCAGCAGTTCCACCCTGCGGACTAGCGGGAGGGACATTCAGTACTTC; CDR3: CASSSTLRTSGRDIQYF
V: TRBV20-1; J: TRBJ2-7; D: -; size: -; DNA: TGCAGTGCTATTTACATTCTCGGCCCCGGCCAGCAGTACTTC; CDR3: CSAIYILGPGQQYF
V: TRBV12-3/TRBV12-4; J: TRBJ1-2; D: -; size: many; DNA: TGTGCCAGCAGTCCCAGGGGAACGGGATATGGCTACACCTTC; CDR3: CASSPRGTGYGYTF
V: TRBV20-1; J: TRBJ1-6; D: -; size: few; DNA: TGCAGTGCTAACGATCCGGGGTCTTCACCCCTCCACTTT; CDR3: CSANDPGSSPLHF
V: TRBV7-2; J: TRBJ2-2; D: -; size: few; DNA: TGTGCCAGCAGCTTAGATCGGACAGTGGGCGGGGAGCTGTTTTTT; CDR3: CASSLDRTVGGELFF
V: TRBV15; J: TRBJ2-1; D: -; size: -; DNA: TGTGCCACCAGCAGAGATTATACAGGGCCCTCCTACAATGAGCAGTTCTTC; CDR3: CATSRDYTGPSYNEQFF
V: TRBV7-2; J: TRBJ2-1; D: -; size: few; DNA: TGTGCCAGCAGCTTATTCACAGGGCGGGGCAATGAGCAGTTCTTC; CDR3: CASSLFTGRGNEQFF
V: TRBV7-8; J: TRBJ2-3; D: -; size: few; DNA: TGTGCCAGCAGCTTAGAGTACAGGGCCACAGATACGCAGTATTTT; CDR3: CASSLEYRATDTQYF
V: TRBV29-1; J: TRBJ2-5; D: TRBD1; size: few; DNA: TGCAGCGGGACAGGGGAAGAGACCCAGTACTTC; CDR3: CSGTGEETQYF
V: TRBV12-3/TRBV12-4; J: TRBJ1-2; D: -; size: -; DNA: TGTGCCAGCAGTATAGGGTCGAACTATGGCTACACCTTC; CDR3: CASSIGSNYGYTF
V: TRBV20-1; J: TRBJ2-5; D: TRBD2; size: -; DNA: TGCAGTGCTAGAGAAGGACTAGTGCTCAAAGAGACCCAGTACTTC; CDR3: CSAREGLVLKETQYF
V: TRBV4-3; J: TRBJ2-1; D: TRBD2; size: many; DNA: TGCGCCAGCAGCCAGGGAACCGGGACTACCTATAGAAGCTCCTACAATGAGCAGTTCTTC; CDR3: CASSQGTGTTYRSSYNEQFF
V: TRBV12-3/TRBV12-4; J: TRBJ1-2; D: -; size: -; DNA: TGTGCCAGCAGTTTACCCGGACAGCTAGGGAATTCCAATGGCTACACCTTC; CDR3: CASSLPGQLGNSNGYTF
V: TRBV29-1; J: TRBJ1-1; D: -; size: -; DNA: TGCAGCGTTGAACCAGGGGATTCTCCTGAAGCTTTCTTT; CDR3: CSVEPGDSPEAFF
V: TRBV7-8; J: TRBJ2-7; D: -; size: few; DNA: TGTGCCAGCAGCGCCGGACTTCACTACGAGCAGTACTTC; CDR3: CASSAGLHYEQYF
V: TRBV18; J: TRBJ2-1; D: -; size: few; DNA: TGTGCCAGCTCCAACCGGGGTCTTCTTTACAATGAGCAGTTCTTC; CDR3: CASSNRGLLYNEQFF
V: TRBV10-3; J: TRBJ2-3; D: TRBD1; size: -; DNA: TGTGCCATCAGTGACGGACAGGGTCTCCCTACTAGCACAGATACGCAGTATTTT; CDR3: CAISDGQGLPTSTDTQYF
V: TRBV11-3; J: TRBJ2-3; D: -; size: many; DNA: TGTGCCAGCAGCCACCCCCCCTCCGATACGCAGTATTTT; CDR3: CASSHPPSDTQYF
V: TRBV20-1; J: TRBJ2-3; D: -; size: few; DNA: TGCAGTGCTAGAGATGCAACTGGGGCAGATACGCAGTATTTT; CDR3: CSARDATGADTQYF
V: TRBV7-2; J: TRBJ2-7; D: -; size: -; DNA: TGTGCCAGCGCAAGGGCGGGGTGGGGGATCTACGAGCAGTACTTC; CDR3: CASARAGWGIYEQYF
V: TRBV28; J: TRBJ2-1; D: TRBD2; size: -; DNA: TGTGCCAGCAGCCTACTTCCGGGGACTACCTACAATGAGCAGTTCTTC; CDR3: CASSLLPGTTYNEQFF
V: TRBV6-2/TRBV6-3; J: TRBJ2-3; D: -; size: few; DNA: TGTGCCAGCAGTAGGGAGCAGGGCGCGGGAGATACGCAGTATTTT; CDR3: CASSREQGAGDTQYF
V: TRBV20-1; J: TRBJ2-3; D: TRBD2; size: few; DNA: TGCAGTGCTAGAGGACTAGCGGGGCGTGAGAATACGCAGTATTTT; CDR3: CSARGLAGRENTQYF
V: TRBV11-2; J: TRBJ2-2; D: TRBD2; size: few; DNA: TGTGCCAGCAGCTTAGAGGGGGGGGACGGGGAGCTGTTTTTT; CDR3: CASSLEGGDGELFF
V: TRBV12-3/TRBV12-4; J: TRBJ2-7; D: -; size: many; DNA: TGTGCCAGCAGTTTAATGCCTAGTAATCCCGAGCAGTACTTC; CDR3: CASSLMPSNPEQYF
V: TRBV20-1; J: TRBJ2-3; D: -; size: -; DNA: TGCAGTGCTAGTTCTCAGACCCCTAGCACAGATACGCAGTATTTT; CDR3: CSASSQTPSTDTQYF
V: TRBV5-6; J: TRBJ2-1; D: -; size: few; DNA: TGTGCCAGCAGCTTGAGGGGTTCGCAGAATGAGCAGTTCTTC; CDR3: CASSLRGSQNEQFF
V: TRBV25-1; J: TRBJ1-4; D: TRBD1; size: -; DNA: TGTGCCAGCAGCCCCCCGGCAGGGGGCTATGAAAAACTGTTTTTT; CDR3: CASSPPAGGYEKLFF
V: TRBV12-3/TRBV12-4; J: TRBJ1-6; D: TRBD1; size: -; DNA: TGTGCCAGCAGACTGGGGACAGGGGACGGGGCCCTCCACTTT; CDR3: CASRLGTGDGALHF
V: TRBV20-1; J: TRBJ1-2; D: -; size: few; DNA: TGCAGTACTGAAGCTAACTATGGCTACACCTTC; CDR3: CSTEANYGYTF
V: TRBV20-1; J: TRBJ2-3; D: TRBD1; size: once; DNA: TGCAGTGCTGCCGGGACAGACCCCACAGATACGCAGTATTTT; CDR3: CSAAGTDPTDTQYF
V: TRBV5-1; J: TRBJ2-5; D: -; size: few; DNA: TGCGCCAGCAGCTTGGGCCCAGGGAGCGGATGGGGGGAGACCCAGTACTTC; CDR3: CASSLGPGSGWGETQYF
V: TRBV11-2; J: TRBJ2-3; D: TRBD1; size: few; DNA: TGTGCCAGCAGCTTATTAGGGGGCCTCACAGATACGCAGTATTTT; CDR3: CASSLLGGLTDTQYF
V: TRBV27; J: TRBJ1-6; D: -; size: once; DNA: TGTGCCAGCGGATCCGGAGGCCTAGGTGAGGGTTCACCCCTCCACTTT; CDR3: CASGSGGLGEGSPLHF